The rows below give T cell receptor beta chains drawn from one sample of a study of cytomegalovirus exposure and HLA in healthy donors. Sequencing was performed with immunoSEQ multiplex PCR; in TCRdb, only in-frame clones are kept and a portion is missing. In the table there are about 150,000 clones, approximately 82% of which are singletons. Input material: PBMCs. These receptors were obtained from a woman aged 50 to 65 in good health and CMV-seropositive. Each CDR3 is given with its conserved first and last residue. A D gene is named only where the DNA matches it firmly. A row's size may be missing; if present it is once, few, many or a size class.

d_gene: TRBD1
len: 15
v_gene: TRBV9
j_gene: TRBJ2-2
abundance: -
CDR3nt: TGTGCCAGCAGCGTAGAGAGGGGGCCGACCGGGGAGCTGTTTTTT
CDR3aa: CASSVERGPTGELFF

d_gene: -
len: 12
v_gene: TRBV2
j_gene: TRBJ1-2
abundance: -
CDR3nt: TGTGCCAGCAGTGTGCAGACTGGTGGCTACACCTTC
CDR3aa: CASSVQTGGYTF

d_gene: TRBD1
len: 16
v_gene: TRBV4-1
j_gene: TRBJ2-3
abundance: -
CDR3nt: TGCGCCAGCAGCCAAGGGCTGAGACAGGGACCAGATACGCAGTATTTT
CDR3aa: CASSQGLRQGPDTQYF

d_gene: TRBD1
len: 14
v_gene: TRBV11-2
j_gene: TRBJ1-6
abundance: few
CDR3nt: TGTGCCAGCAGCTTTGGACAGGGGAATTCACCCCTCCACTTT
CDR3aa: CASSFGQGNSPLHF

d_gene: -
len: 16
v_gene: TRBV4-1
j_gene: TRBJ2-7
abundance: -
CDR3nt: TGCGCCAGCAGACTAACCACCTCGGCACTCGAGGACGAGCAGTACTTC
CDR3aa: CASRLTTSALEDEQYF

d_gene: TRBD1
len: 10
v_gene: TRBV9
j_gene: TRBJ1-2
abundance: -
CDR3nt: TGTGCCAGCAGCGGTCGGGGACAGACCTTC
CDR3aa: CASSGRGQTF

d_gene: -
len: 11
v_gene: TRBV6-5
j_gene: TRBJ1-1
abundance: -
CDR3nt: TGTGCCAGCAGGCAGGACACTGAAGCTTTCTTT
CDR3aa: CASRQDTEAFF

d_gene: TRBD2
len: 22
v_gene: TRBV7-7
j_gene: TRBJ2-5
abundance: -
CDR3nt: TGTGCCAGCAGCCAATTACCACGGACTAGCGGGGGCGACAACCGCCCACAAGAGACCCAGTACTTC
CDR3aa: CASSQLPRTSGGDNRPQETQYF

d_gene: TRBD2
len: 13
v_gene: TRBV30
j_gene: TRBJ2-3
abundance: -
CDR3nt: TGTGCCTGGCGGACTAGCGGCACAGATACGCAGTATTTT
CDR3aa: CAWRTSGTDTQYF

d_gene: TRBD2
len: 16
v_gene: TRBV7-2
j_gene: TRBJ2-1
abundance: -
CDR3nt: TGTGCCAGCAGCCCTCCTCGGGGGGTCTCCTACAATGAGCAGTTCTTC
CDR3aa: CASSPPRGVSYNEQFF

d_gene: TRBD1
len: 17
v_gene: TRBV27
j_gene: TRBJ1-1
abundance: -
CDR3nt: TGTGCCAGCAGTTTAGGGGGACAGGGGGGACCGAACACTGAAGCTTTCTTT
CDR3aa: CASSLGGQGGPNTEAFF

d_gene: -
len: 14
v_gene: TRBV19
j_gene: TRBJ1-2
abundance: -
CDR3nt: TGTGCCAGTAGTATAGATACGGGAAGGCATGGCTACACCTTC
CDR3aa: CASSIDTGRHGYTF

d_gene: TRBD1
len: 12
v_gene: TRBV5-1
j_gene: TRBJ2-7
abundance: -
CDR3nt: TGCGCCAGCAGCCGGGACAGAGACGAGCAGTACTTC
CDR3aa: CASSRDRDEQYF

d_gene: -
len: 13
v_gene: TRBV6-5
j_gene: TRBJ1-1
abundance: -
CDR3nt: TGTGCCAGCTTAAAGACGGGACTCACTGAAGCTTTCTTT
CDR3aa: CASLKTGLTEAFF

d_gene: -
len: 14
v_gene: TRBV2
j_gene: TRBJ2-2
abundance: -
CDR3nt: TGTGCCAGCAGTGAGGGGGCCCGTCCCGGGGAGCTGTTTTTT
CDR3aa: CASSEGARPGELFF

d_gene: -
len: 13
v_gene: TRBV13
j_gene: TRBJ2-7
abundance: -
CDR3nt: TGTGCCAGCAGCTTAGGCCGGGGCTACGAGCAGTACTTC
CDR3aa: CASSLGRGYEQYF

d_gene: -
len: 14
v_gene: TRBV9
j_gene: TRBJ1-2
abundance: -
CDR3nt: TGTGCCAGCCTCGAAGAACCTATCAGGGTTGGCTACACCTTC
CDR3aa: CASLEEPIRVGYTF

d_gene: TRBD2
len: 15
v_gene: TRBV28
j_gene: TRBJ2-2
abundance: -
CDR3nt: TGTGCCAGCAGGCGCCCACTAGCGGGCACCGGGGAGCTGTTTTTT
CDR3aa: CASRRPLAGTGELFF

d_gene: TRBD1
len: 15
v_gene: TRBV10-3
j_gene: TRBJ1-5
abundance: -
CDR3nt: TGTGCCATCAGTGAGTCTGGGACAGGGATTCAGCCCCAGCATTTT
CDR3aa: CAISESGTGIQPQHF

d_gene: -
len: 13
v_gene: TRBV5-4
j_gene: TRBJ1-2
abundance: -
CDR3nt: TGTGCCAGCAGCCAACAGGGTCTGTATGGCTACACCTTC
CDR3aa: CASSQQGLYGYTF

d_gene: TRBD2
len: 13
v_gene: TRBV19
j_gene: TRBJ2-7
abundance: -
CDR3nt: TGTGCCAGTAGTAGGACTAGCGAGGCCGAGCAGTACTTC
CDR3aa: CASSRTSEAEQYF

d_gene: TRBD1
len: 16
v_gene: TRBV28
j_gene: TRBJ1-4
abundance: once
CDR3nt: TGTGCCAGCAGTCGGGAGGGGGCGGCAACTAATGAAAAACTGTTTTTT
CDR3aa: CASSREGAATNEKLFF

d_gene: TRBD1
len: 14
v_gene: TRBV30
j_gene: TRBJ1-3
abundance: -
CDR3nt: TGTGCCTGGGAGAAGACAGGGTACGGAAACACCATATATTTT
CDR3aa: CAWEKTGYGNTIYF

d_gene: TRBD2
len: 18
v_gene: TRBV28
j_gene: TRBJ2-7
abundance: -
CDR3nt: TGTGCCAGCAGTTTATGGCCTCGGTTAGCGGGGGGTCACTACGAGCAGTACTTC
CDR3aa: CASSLWPRLAGGHYEQYF

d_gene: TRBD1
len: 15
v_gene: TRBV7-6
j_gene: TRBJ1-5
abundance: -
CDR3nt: TGTGCCAGCAGCGCTACAGGGGCCGGGAATCAGCCCCAGCATTTT
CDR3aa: CASSATGAGNQPQHF

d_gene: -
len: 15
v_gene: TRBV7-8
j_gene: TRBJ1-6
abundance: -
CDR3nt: TGTGCCAGCAGCTTAGTAGGCCCCGCGGCCTCACCCCTCCACTTT
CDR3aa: CASSLVGPAASPLHF

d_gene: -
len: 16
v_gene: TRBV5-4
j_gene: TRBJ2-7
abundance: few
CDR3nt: TGTGCCAGCAGCTTGACCTCCGGGGCAGGGGTCTACGAGCAGTACTTC
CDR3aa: CASSLTSGAGVYEQYF

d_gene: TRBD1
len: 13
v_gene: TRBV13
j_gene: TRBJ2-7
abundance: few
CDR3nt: TGTGCCAGCAGCGTAAGACAGGGTTCCGAGCAGTACTTC
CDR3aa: CASSVRQGSEQYF

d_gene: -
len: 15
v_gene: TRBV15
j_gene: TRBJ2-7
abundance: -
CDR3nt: TGTGCCACCAGCAGAGACATGGGGGCCGTCTCCGAGCAGTACTTC
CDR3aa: CATSRDMGAVSEQYF

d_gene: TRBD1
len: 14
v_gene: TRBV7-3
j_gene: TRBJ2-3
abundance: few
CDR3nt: TGTGCCAGCAGCATCGGACAGGGGGCAGATACGCAGTATTTT
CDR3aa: CASSIGQGADTQYF

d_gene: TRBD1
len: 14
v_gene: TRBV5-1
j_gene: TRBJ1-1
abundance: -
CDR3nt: TGCGCCAGCAGCTTGTCGACAGGGGACTTAGAAGCTTTCTTT
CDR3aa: CASSLSTGDLEAFF

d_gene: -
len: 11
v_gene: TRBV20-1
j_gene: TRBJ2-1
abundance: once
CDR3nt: TGCAGTGCCCCGGGGACTAATGAGCAGTTCTTC
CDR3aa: CSAPGTNEQFF

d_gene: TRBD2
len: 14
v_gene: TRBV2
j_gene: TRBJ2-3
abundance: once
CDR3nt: TGTGCCAGGGGAGCGGGGGAGAGCACAGATACGCAGTATTTT
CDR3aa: CARGAGESTDTQYF

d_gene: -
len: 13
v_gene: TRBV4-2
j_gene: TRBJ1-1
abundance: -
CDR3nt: TGTGCCAGCAGCCAAGATGTTACAGGGCAAGCTTTCTTT
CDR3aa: CASSQDVTGQAFF

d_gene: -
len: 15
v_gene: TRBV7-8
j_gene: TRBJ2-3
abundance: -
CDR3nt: TGTGCCAGTAAAACCAGGGTTGGTAGCACAGATACGCAGTATTTT
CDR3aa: CASKTRVGSTDTQYF

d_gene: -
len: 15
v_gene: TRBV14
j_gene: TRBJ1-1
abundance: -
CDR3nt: TGTGCCAGCAGCCAAGAAGGTGTGGGGCGCACTGAAGCTTTCTTT
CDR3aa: CASSQEGVGRTEAFF

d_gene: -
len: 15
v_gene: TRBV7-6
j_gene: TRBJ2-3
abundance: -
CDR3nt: TGTGCCAGCAGCTTGGTGGGGGGAGCGTCAGATACGCAGTATTTT
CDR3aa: CASSLVGGASDTQYF

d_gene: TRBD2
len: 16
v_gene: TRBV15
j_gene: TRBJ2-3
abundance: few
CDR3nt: TGTGCCACCAGCAGAGATCTCCTAGCGGGGGAAGATACGCAGTATTTT
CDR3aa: CATSRDLLAGEDTQYF

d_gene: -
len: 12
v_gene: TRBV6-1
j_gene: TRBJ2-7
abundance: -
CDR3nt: TGTGCCAGCACGGGGTACCCCTACGAGCAGTACTTC
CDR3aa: CASTGYPYEQYF

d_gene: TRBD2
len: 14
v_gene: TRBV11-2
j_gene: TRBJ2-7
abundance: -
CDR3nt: TGTGCCAGCAGCACAGGACTAGCGGGGGTCGAGCAGTACTTC
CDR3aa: CASSTGLAGVEQYF

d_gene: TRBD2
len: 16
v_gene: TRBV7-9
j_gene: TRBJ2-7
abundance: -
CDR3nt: TGTGCCAGCAGCTTACAGCGGGGGGGCCGGATATACGAGCAGTACTTC
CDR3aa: CASSLQRGGRIYEQYF

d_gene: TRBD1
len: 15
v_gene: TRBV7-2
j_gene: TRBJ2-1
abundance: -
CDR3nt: TGTGCCAGCAGCTTAGTGTTGGGACAGGGCCATGAGCAGTTCTTC
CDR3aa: CASSLVLGQGHEQFF

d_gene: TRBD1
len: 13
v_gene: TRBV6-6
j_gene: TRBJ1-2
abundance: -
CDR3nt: TGTGCCAGCAGTCCTGGGACAGAATATGGCTACACCTTC
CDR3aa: CASSPGTEYGYTF

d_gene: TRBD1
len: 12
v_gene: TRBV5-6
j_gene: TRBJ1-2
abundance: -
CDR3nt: TGTGCCAGCAGCCCGGGACAGTATGGCTACACCTTC
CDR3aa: CASSPGQYGYTF

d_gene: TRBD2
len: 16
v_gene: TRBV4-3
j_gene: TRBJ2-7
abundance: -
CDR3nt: TGCGCCAGCAGCCAAGGGGTTAGCGGGGGGTCCTACGAGCAGTACTTC
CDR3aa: CASSQGVSGGSYEQYF

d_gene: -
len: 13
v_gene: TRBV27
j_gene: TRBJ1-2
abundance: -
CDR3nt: TGTGCCAGCAGTTTGACTCCTAACTATGGCTACACCTTC
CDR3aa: CASSLTPNYGYTF

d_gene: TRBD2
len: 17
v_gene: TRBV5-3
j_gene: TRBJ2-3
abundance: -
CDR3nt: TGTGCCAGAAGCCTCAGACTAGCGGGGGAGCTCACAGATACGCAGTATTTT
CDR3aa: CARSLRLAGELTDTQYF

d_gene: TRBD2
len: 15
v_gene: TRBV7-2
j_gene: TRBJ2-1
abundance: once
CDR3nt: TGTGCCAGCAGCCTGCTCGGGGGGGCTCAAATTGAGCAGTTCTTC
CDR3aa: CASSLLGGAQIEQFF

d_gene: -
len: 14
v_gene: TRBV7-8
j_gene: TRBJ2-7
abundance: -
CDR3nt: TGTGCCAGCAGCTCGACGACAGTCTCCTACGAGCAGTACTTC
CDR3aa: CASSSTTVSYEQYF

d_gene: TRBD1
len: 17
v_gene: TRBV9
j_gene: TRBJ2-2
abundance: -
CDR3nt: TGTGCCAGCAGCACGCCGACAGGGGGTTCTCACACCGGGGAGCTGTTTTTT
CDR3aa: CASSTPTGGSHTGELFF

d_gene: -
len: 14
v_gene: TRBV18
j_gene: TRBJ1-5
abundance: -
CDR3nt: TGTGCCAGCTCACTGGGCGGGGGAGGTCAGCCCCAGCATTTT
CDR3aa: CASSLGGGGQPQHF

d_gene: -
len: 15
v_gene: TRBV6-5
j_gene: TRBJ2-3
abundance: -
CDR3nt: TGTGCCAGCGGAGGGCCGGGGGAGGGCACAGATACGCAGTATTTT
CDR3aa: CASGGPGEGTDTQYF

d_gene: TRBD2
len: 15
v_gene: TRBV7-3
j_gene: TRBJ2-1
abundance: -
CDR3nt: TGTGCCAGCAGCTTAGGGACTAGCGGAAAAAATGAGCAGTTCTTC
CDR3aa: CASSLGTSGKNEQFF

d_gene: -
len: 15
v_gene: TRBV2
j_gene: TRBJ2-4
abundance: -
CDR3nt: TGTGCCAGCAGTGGCCAGGGGGGAATAATTGAGATTCAGTACTTC
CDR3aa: CASSGQGGIIEIQYF

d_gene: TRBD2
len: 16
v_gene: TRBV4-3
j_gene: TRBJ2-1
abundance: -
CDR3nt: TGCGCCAGCAGCGCTTTAGCGGGCAACGAGGGCAATGAGCAGTTCTTC
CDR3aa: CASSALAGNEGNEQFF

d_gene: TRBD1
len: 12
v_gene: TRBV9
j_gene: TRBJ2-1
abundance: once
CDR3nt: TGTGCCAGCAGCGTACAGGGGGATGAGCAGTTCTTC
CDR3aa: CASSVQGDEQFF

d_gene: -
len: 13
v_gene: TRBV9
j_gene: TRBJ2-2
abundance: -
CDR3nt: TGTGCCAGCAGCGGTCTAATGACCGGGGAGCTGTTTTTT
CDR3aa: CASSGLMTGELFF

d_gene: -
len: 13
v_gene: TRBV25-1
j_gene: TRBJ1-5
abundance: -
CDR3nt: TGTGCCCGAGATACCCAACTCAATCAGCCCCAGCATTTT
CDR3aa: CARDTQLNQPQHF

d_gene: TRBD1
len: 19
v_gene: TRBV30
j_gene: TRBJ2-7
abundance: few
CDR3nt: TGTGCCTGGAGTGTAAGATACCCCCAAACCGGGACAGGGGGCCGGGAGCAGTACTTC
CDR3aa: CAWSVRYPQTGTGGREQYF